Sequencing of this TCR beta chain was carried out in a study of blood T cells in healthy people across ages. General study findings and limits: Estimates of total diversity, which came from one million sequenced T cells, were considered to be underestimates. It was not known whether donors were CMV positive (a possible confounder of expanded clonotype changes).

The use of a sample-barcoded 5' primer and a J-beta primer mix characterized a second PCR of roughly 6 to 11 cycles. TCRdb recomputed calls from the 5' RACE reads with MiXCR, one row per CDR3 protein. Here the sample spans roughly 700,000 distinct CDR3 sequences, 25% being singletons. The germline V gene has CDR1 SNHLY and CDR2 FYNNEI. The CDR3 has 13 residues. This clonotype occurred a few times. Its antigen remains unknown. The data also belong to a second study, concerning T cells of mothers and their children. That study adds: It was observed that no persistent microchimeric T cell clones could be detected.

The sample was blood. The chain carries TRBV2 and TRBJ2-5, with a weak D call TRBD2 (5 bases). With the DNA end fitting TRBJ2-1 better, the J assignment may be wrong. This receptor was obtained from a boy younger than 18 in good health. CDR3 DNA sequence: TGTGCCTTCCACTCCCCGGGAAAATATGAGCAGTTCTTC. It encodes CAFHSPGKYEQFF.